Reported below is one T cell receptor (beta chain). Its antigen is not identified. These data belong to a study of OX40 agonist ivuxolimab in advanced cancers. General study points: Antigens targeted by the expanded peripheral T cells were not determined. Mean expanded clone counts were higher in CD8+ than CD4+ T cells.

CDR3 length: 15 amino acids. Trimming removed 4 bases from V and 6 bases from J, with 16 bases in between. Looked up from germline, CDR1 is LNHDA and CDR2 is SQIVND (reference sequence). The table came from immunoSEQ multiplex PCR; TCRdb's copy has only in-frame clones and leaves some out. The profile shows approximately 49,000 clones, 84% of them singletons. The specimen was CD4+ or CD8+ T cells sorted from blood, collected in a trial of the OX40 agonist ivuxolimab. The chain is built from TRBV19 and TRBJ2-1; D might be TRBD1 (5 bases). This receptor was taken from an adult with an advanced solid tumor such as melanoma, head and neck, liver or kidney cancer. The CDR3 region has the DNA TGTGCCAGTAGTACCACAGGAATTAAAGGCAATGAGCAGTTCTTC. This codes for CASSTTGIKGNEQFF. Based on the CDR3 plus reference TRBV19 and TRBJ2-1, the full variable domain is DGGITQSPKYLFRKEGQNVTLSCEQNLNHDAMYWYRQDPGQGLRLIYYSQIVNDFQKGDIAEGYSVSREKKESFPLTVTSAQKNPTAFYLCASSTTGIKGNEQFFGPGTRLTVL.